This T cell receptor beta chain was sequenced in a study of cytomegalovirus exposure and HLA in healthy donors. Study-level background: The study placed approximately 80% of its approximately 430 genotyped donors in the Caucasian-associated ancestry cluster.

PCR used 60 Vbeta primers and 13 Jbeta primers. Measured with immunoSEQ multiplex PCR; TCRdb has only the in-frame clones, and not every one. The table lists about 150,000 clones, about 82% of them singletons, with about 2.4% in the top ten. This CDR3 comprises 16 residues. Germline V gene data show CDR1 as SEHNR and CDR2 as FQNEAQ (reference sequence). V gave up 4 bases and J gave up 2 bases; unmatched junction bases: 7. Sample: PBMCs. This clonotype originated in a male donor in good health and CMV-seronegative. The V and J genes are TRBV7-9 and TRBJ2-7; TRBD2 agrees at 11 bases. The CDR3 DNA reads as TGTGCCAGCAGCTCTACGCGGACTAGCGGGCCCTACGAGCAGTACTTC. As protein: CASSSTRTSGPYEQYF.